This is a list of T cell receptor beta chains from one sample in a study of blood T cell repertoires in COVID-19. The table came from immunoSEQ multiplex PCR; TCRdb's copy has only in-frame clones and leaves some out. The table has approximately 210,000 clones, under 90% seen once. The specimen was PBMCs or T cells enriched from blood (not recorded which). The receptor set was obtained from a woman in her fifties or sixties with acute COVID-19. CDR3s include the opening cysteine and the closing phenylalanine or tryptophan. The D gene is left open where the match is weak. Size values are once, few and many counts, or a class for expanded clones, and some rows have none.

>TRBV19|TRBJ1-3|NA|NA
TGTGCCAGTAGGAGCTGGGACAACTCTGGAAACACCATATATTTT
CASRSWDNSGNTIYF
>TRBV25-1|TRBJ2-2|NA|NA
TGTGCCAGCAGTGAAGTAAACAGGGTAAACACCGGGGAGCTGTTTTTT
CASSEVNRVNTGELFF
>TRBV5-1|TRBJ2-5|NA|NA
TGCGCCAGCAGCTTGCCAGGGGTAGAAGAGACCCAGTACTTC
CASSLPGVEETQYF
>TRBV25-1|TRBJ2-2|NA|NA
TGTGCCAGCAGTGATCCGGCCCGGGGATCCGGGGAGCTGTTTTTT
CASSDPARGSGELFF
>TRBV4-3|TRBJ2-2|TRBD2|NA
TGCGCCAGCAGCCAAGGCGGGGGGCTCACCGGGGAGCTGTTTTTT
CASSQGGGLTGELFF
>TRBV28|TRBJ2-7|NA|NA
TGTGCCAGCAATACAGGTACCTACGAGCAGTACTTC
CASNTGTYEQYF
>TRBV2|TRBJ1-6|TRBD1|few
TGTGCCAGCAGTGAGCTTAGACAGGGGGCCGGATCACCCCTCCACTTT
CASSELRQGAGSPLHF
>TRBV6-1|TRBJ2-7|NA|NA
TGTGCCAGCAGTGAAGGGACGGGACTGAACTTC
CASSEGTGLNF
>TRBV13|TRBJ2-3|NA|few
TGTGCCAGCAGCCCATTGGCCGGGAACACAGATACGCAGTATTTT
CASSPLAGNTDTQYF
>TRBV2|TRBJ2-1|TRBD2|NA
TGTGCCAGCTCAGAACTAGCGGGAGAGTTTGAGCAGTTCTTC
CASSELAGEFEQFF
>TRBV28|TRBJ1-2|NA|few
TGTGCCAGCAGCCCCGACCGAACCGGGACAACCTATGGCTACACCTTC
CASSPDRTGTTYGYTF
>TRBV3-1/TRBV3-2|TRBJ2-1|NA|NA
TGTGCCAGCAGCCAATATACGGGAGTAAACAATGAGCAGTTCTTC
CASSQYTGVNNEQFF
>TRBV4-1|TRBJ2-2|TRBD2|NA
TGCGCCAGCAGCCAAGATCGTAGGGGGAGCGGGGGGATTAGCGGGGAGCTGTTTTTT
CASSQDRRGSGGISGELFF
>TRBV5-6|TRBJ1-1|TRBD1|NA
TGTGCCAGCAGCCAGGATGCTCACGGGACAGGGCTTCTGAACACTGAAGCTTTCTTT
CASSQDAHGTGLLNTEAFF
>TRBV28|TRBJ1-5|NA|NA
TGTGCCAGCAGCTCCAGGATAGACCAGCCCCAGCATTTT
CASSSRIDQPQHF
>TRBV7-8|TRBJ1-6|NA|few
TGTGCCAGCAGCTTATCGACGACAGGCTTGTACTCACCCCTCCACTTT
CASSLSTTGLYSPLHF
>TRBV4-1|TRBJ2-1|NA|NA
TGCGCCAGCAGCCAAGATCGGGGTAGGTCCCTTTACAATGAGCAGTTCTTC
CASSQDRGRSLYNEQFF
>TRBV24-1|TRBJ1-2|TRBD1|NA
TGTGCCACCAGAAAGACAGGGGGTTATGGCTACACCTTC
CATRKTGGYGYTF
>TRBV28|TRBJ2-1|TRBD2|once
TGTGCCAGCAGTTTGTCGGGGAGAGCGGGAGGGAGCTCCTACAATGAGCAGTTCTTC
CASSLSGRAGGSSYNEQFF
>TRBV29-1|TRBJ2-3|TRBD2|NA
TGCAGCGTTGCTAGGACTAGCGGCTTTTTATCTAGCACAGATACGCAGTATTTT
CSVARTSGFLSSTDTQYF
>TRBV11-1|TRBJ2-5|NA|NA
TGTGCCAGCAGCCAAGGGGTTCAAGAGACCCAGTACTTC
CASSQGVQETQYF
>TRBV27|TRBJ1-1|NA|NA
TGTGCCAGCAGTTCCACCAGGGCGAACACTGAAGCTTTCTTT
CASSSTRANTEAFF
>TRBV19|TRBJ2-1|NA|NA
TGTGCCAGTAGCACAGGGTACCCCTCCTACAATGAGCAGTTCTTC
CASSTGYPSYNEQFF
>TRBV4-1|TRBJ2-2|TRBD2|NA
TGCGCCAGCAGCCAAGATTTGTCTAGCGGGGACATCGCGAACACCGGGGAGCTGTTTTTT
CASSQDLSSGDIANTGELFF
>TRBV30|TRBJ1-1|NA|NA
TGTGCCTGGAGTCGGACAGCGAACACTGAAGCTTTCTTT
CAWSRTANTEAFF
>TRBV18|TRBJ2-1|NA|NA
TGTGCCAGCTCCCACACCCGGGAATCCAAGCCCAATGAGCAGTTCTTC
CASSHTRESKPNEQFF
>TRBV28|TRBJ1-2|NA|NA
TGTGCCAGCAGTTTAACAACAGCTAACTATGGCTACACCTTC
CASSLTTANYGYTF
>TRBV28|TRBJ1-2|NA|NA
TGTGCCAGCAGTTTAGATTTTGGTATGCGAGGCTACACCTTC
CASSLDFGMRGYTF
>TRBV28|TRBJ2-2|TRBD1|NA
TGTGCCAGCAGTTTAAGAGAGGGGACAGGTTGGGAGCTGTTTTTT
CASSLREGTGWELFF
>TRBV11-3|TRBJ2-7|NA|NA
TGTGCCAGCAGCTTGGGGCTCCTCTACGAGCAGTACTTC
CASSLGLLYEQYF
>TRBV11-2|TRBJ1-4|TRBD1|NA
TGTGCCAGCAGCTTAGATCGGAGAGGGACAGGGCTGTTTTTT
CASSLDRRGTGLFF
>TRBV6-5|TRBJ2-1|NA|NA
TGTGCCAGCACCCCTCTGAGCCACAATGAGCAGTTCTTC
CASTPLSHNEQFF
>TRBV5-1|TRBJ2-1|NA|NA
TGCGCCAGCAGCTTGTCAAATTCTCAGGGATACAATGAGCAGTTCTTC
CASSLSNSQGYNEQFF
>TRBV7-8|TRBJ1-6|NA|NA
TGTGCCAGCAGTTCGGGACAAAATAATTCACCCCTCCACTTT
CASSSGQNNSPLHF
>TRBV18|TRBJ1-1|NA|NA
TGTGCCAGCTCTCAACAGACCCACGGGAACACTGAAGCTTTCTTT
CASSQQTHGNTEAFF
>TRBV2|TRBJ2-1|NA|NA
TGTGCCAGCAGTGATGAACTGGCGGATGAGCAGTTCTTC
CASSDELADEQFF
>TRBV11-2|TRBJ2-7|NA|NA
TGTGCCAGCAGCTTGTCCGAGCGGGCGGCTCGGGAGCAGTACTTC
CASSLSERAAREQYF
>TRBV6-6|TRBJ2-2|TRBD1|NA
TGTGCCAGCAGTCCGTTCCGGGACAGCAAAGACACCGGGGAGCTGTTTTTT
CASSPFRDSKDTGELFF
>TRBV5-8|TRBJ1-6|TRBD1|NA
TGTGCCAGCAACTCCCGGGGACAGGGGTATAATTCACCCCTCCACTTT
CASNSRGQGYNSPLHF
>TRBV29-1|TRBJ2-3|NA|NA
TGCAGCGTTAAAGGGTCGGGGACTAGCACAGATACGCAGTATTTT
CSVKGSGTSTDTQYF
>TRBV28|TRBJ1-2|TRBD1|NA
TGTGCCAGCTCCCAGTGGGGACAGGGGGCATGGAGCTATGGCTACACCTTC
CASSQWGQGAWSYGYTF
>TRBV5-4|TRBJ2-7|NA|NA
TGTGCCAGCAGCTTGATGTCGACAGCCTACGAGCAGTACTTC
CASSLMSTAYEQYF
>TRBV7-3|TRBJ1-5|NA|few
TGTGCCAGCAGCGTGAACGGGGATCAGCCCCAGCATTTT
CASSVNGDQPQHF
>TRBV2|TRBJ1-1|TRBD1|NA
TGTGCCAGCAGTCGGGACAGGGAGGCTGAAGCTTTCTTT
CASSRDREAEAFF
>TRBV30|TRBJ2-5|NA|NA
TGTGCCTGGAGTGCCGGACTGGGGGAGACCCAGTACTTC
CAWSAGLGETQYF
>TRBV28|TRBJ1-3|NA|few
TGTGCCAGCAGTGCTCCGGGGGGCCAAGGTGGAAACACCATATATTTT
CASSAPGGQGGNTIYF
>TRBV19|TRBJ1-2|TRBD1|NA
TGTGCCAGTAGTCCGGGGACAGGCCCCTATGGCTACACCTTC
CASSPGTGPYGYTF
>TRBV14|TRBJ1-4|NA|few
TGTGCCAGCAGCCAAGAAGTCCGCAGGGAGGAGGATGAAAAACTGTTTTTT
CASSQEVRREEDEKLFF
>TRBV5-1|TRBJ2-5|NA|NA
TGCGCCAGCAGCTTGGGAACAGGGTCAGAGACCCAGTACTTC
CASSLGTGSETQYF
>TRBV5-1|TRBJ2-3|NA|NA
TGCGCCAGCAGCTTTGAGGGAGGGGGGACGCAGTATTTT
CASSFEGGGTQYF
>TRBV11-1|TRBJ2-7|TRBD2|NA
TGTGCCAGCAGCTCCCGACTAGCCCGGGACGAGCAGTACTTC
CASSSRLARDEQYF
>TRBV4-3|TRBJ2-5|TRBD2|NA
TGCGCCAGCAGCCAAGACGGGCGGGGGGGAGAGACCCAGTACTTC
CASSQDGRGGETQYF
>TRBV21-1|TRBJ2-1|NA|few
TGTGCCAGCAGCAAAGTTACAGGGTGGTTTCCTCAACCTTACAGTGAGCAGTTCTTC
CASSKVTGWFPQPYSEQFF
>TRBV7-2|TRBJ2-3|NA|NA
TGTGCCAGCAGCTTCTTCCCTTCGAGCACAGATACGCAGTATTTT
CASSFFPSSTDTQYF
>TRBV2|TRBJ2-6|TRBD1|NA
TGTGCCAGCAGCCCCGGGACAGGTGGTGGGGCCAACGTCCTGACTTTC
CASSPGTGGGANVLTF